This T cell receptor beta chain was recovered during a study of PD-1 blockade in classical Hodgkin lymphoma. Study-level points and caveats: Significant TCR diversity gains by C4D1 occurred in CD4+ but not CD8+ cells. After ASCT, patients who started nivolumab under 1 year later were excluded.

Assay: immunoSEQ multiplex PCR; the TCRdb copy retains only in-frame clones and omits some. This table has approximately 93,000 clones, around four fifths appearing once. Remarks on this clone: Its antigen is unidentified.

Time point described: cycle 4 day 1 (C4D1), after 6 weeks of nivolumab. Following autologous stem cell transplantation, relapse occurred in every patient, and exposure to brentuximab vedotin varied. Germline lookup yields CDR1 LNHDA and CDR2 SQIVND (reference sequence). This CDR3 has 14 residues. V dropped 6 bases and J dropped 4 bases, with 13 bases sitting between them. The V call is TRBV19, the J call TRBJ1-5, with D possibly being TRBD1 (5 bases). The source is a human donor with classical Hodgkin lymphoma. The source was peripheral blood mononuclear cells (PBMCs), collected before the fourth cycle of nivolumab. The CDR3 spells CASSGGRPNQPQHF. The CDR3 DNA sequence: TGTGCCAGTAGCGGGGGGAGGCCGAATCAGCCCCAGCATTTT. The variable domain in full, with the rest retrieved from reference TRBV19 and TRBJ1-5, is DGGITQSPKYLFRKEGQNVTLSCEQNLNHDAMYWYRQDPGQGLRLIYYSQIVNDFQKGDIAEGYSVSREKKESFPLTVTSAQKNPTAFYLCASSGGRPNQPQHFGDGTRLSIL.